This T cell receptor (beta chain) was observed in a study of T cell repertoires in cytomegalovirus infection. The CDR3 is 18 residues long. V lost 1 base to trimming and J lost 0 bases, with 16 bases between them. Germline CDR1 LNHDA, CDR2 SQIVND (reference sequence). Only a few counts were recorded for this clonotype. Its target is not known. Each CDR3 protein is one row after TCRdb ran MiXCR on the reads. The sample consists of some 590,000 distinct CDR3 sequences, around 40% of them appearing once. The specimen was cultured PBMCs, collected from culture after CMV antigen stimulation. J is TRBJ1-3 and V is TRBV19; D not resolved. This sequence was found in a human donor in good health (CMV status not recorded). Some clones in this sample may be carry-over from other donors' samples. The CDR3 DNA reads TGTGCCAGTAGTATAGGACAAGTCGGCCAACTCTCTGGAAACACCATATATTTT. Amino acids: CASSIGQVGQLSGNTIYF.